In this sample, the clone carrying this T cell receptor (beta chain) turned up many times. The antigen is unknown. Per the germline V gene, CDR1 is SNHLY and CDR2 is FYNNEI. Trimming shortened V by 8 bases and J by 4 bases, and 14 bases separated the two germline ends. The CDR3 totals 13 residues. The data belong to a study of T cells in Graves' hyperthyroidism and ophthalmopathy. General study points: In simple terms, a model built on 13 V-J features told ophthalmopathy apart from stable hyperthyroidism. Median prediction lead before ophthalmopathy onset was about 6.5 months with the model. Blood also showed most of the thyroid clonotypes that were expanded above 0.001.

Patients were excluded for uncontrolled infection, other autoimmune disease, pregnancy or lactation. Amplification of TCR beta CDR3 regions used RNA as the template. Researchers ran a first-round RT-PCR on the TCR CDR3 using the HTBI primer set. TCRdb ran MiXCR on the multiplex PCR reads and lists one entry per CDR3 protein. The sample includes approximately 700,000 distinct CDR3 sequences, 45% seen only once; the top ten take less than 9%. The chain combines TRBV2 with TRBJ1-1; D is possibly TRBD1 (5 bases). This TCR was recovered from an adult man with Graves' disease, either hyperthyroidism or ophthalmopathy (not recorded which). Sequencing used peripheral blood or thyroid tissue (not recorded which). The CDR3 DNA follows: TGTGCCAGCCGCGGAGGGGTGAGCACTGAAGCTTTCTTT. Translation gives CASRGGVSTEAFF.